This TCR beta chain was obtained from a study of radiotherapy plus CTLA-4 blockade in lung cancer. Study observations and caveats: Peripheral blood showed expansion of tumor-derived TCR clones after radiotherapy and ipilimumab.

As for this clone: Its antigen remains unknown. This is likely a read error, given that the CDR3 carries no conserved phenylalanine or tryptophan at its end. The limits of the CDR3 on the DNA are not certain, so only TCRdb's listed CDR3 is given.

Germline CDR1 and CDR2: SGHDN and FVKESK. The CDR3 comprises 10 residues, both ends counted. This table comes from immunoSEQ multiplex PCR, and its TCRdb copy is limited to in-frame clones, with some not included. The table includes about 98,000 clones, 82% detected once. Source: peripheral blood, taken from a patient treated with radiotherapy plus ipilimumab. The receptor's source is a human donor with non-small cell lung cancer who had a partial response to radiotherapy plus ipilimumab. This rearrangement joins TRBV14 to TRBJ1-1. CDR3 sequence: CASSQEPGEY.